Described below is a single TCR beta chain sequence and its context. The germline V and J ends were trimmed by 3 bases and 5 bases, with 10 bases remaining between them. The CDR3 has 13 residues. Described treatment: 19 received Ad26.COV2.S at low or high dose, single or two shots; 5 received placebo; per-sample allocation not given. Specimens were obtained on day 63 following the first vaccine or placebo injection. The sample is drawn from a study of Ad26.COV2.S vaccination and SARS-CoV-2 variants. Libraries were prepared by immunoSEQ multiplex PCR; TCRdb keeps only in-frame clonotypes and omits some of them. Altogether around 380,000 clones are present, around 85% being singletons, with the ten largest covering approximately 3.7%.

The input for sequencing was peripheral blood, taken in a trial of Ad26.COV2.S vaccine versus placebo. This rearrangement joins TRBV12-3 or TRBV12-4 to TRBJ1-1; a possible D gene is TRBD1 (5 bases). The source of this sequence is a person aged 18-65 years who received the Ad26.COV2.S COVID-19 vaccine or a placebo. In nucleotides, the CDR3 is TGTGCCAGCAGTTTGGGGCAGGAGACTGAAGCTTTCTTT. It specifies CASSLGQETEAFF.